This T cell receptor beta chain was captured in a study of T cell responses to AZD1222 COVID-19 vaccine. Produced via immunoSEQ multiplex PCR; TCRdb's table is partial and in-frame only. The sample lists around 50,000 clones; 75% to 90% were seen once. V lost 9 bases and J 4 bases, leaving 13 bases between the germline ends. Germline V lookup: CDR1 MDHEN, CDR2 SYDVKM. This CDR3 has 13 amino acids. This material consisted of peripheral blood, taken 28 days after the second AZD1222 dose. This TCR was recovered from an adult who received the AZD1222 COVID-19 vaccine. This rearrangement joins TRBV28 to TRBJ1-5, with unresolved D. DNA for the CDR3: TGTGCCAGTTCCTCTGGGCATAATCAGCCCCAGCATTTT. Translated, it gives CASSSGHNQPQHF.